This TCR beta chain came from a study of spatial heterogeneity in lung cancer. The germline gives CDR1 LNHDA, CDR2 SQIVND (reference sequence). The CDR3 runs 16 residues. Trimming took 3 bases from V and 5 from J; bases not matched to a gene: 10. Broader study findings: Follow-up blood showed ubiquitous expanded tumor TCRs less than blood at resection did.

Unique molecular identifiers, one per molecule, were present on every TCR cDNA molecule. TCRdb reprocessed the 5' RACE reads via MiXCR and lists one record per CDR3 protein. The profile covers about 100,000 distinct CDR3 sequences, with 15% to 20% appearing a single time and about a fifth taken by the ten largest. This sample's time point: blood at routine non-recurrence follow-up after resection. This clonotype was observed a handful of times. Its antigen is still unknown. The TCR sequence derives from a male donor with early-stage non-small cell lung cancer. J is TRBJ1-5 and V is TRBV19; 7 nucleotides line up with TRBD1. The input for sequencing was PBMCs, taken at follow-up. CDR3 DNA: TGTGCCAGTAGTATTTCCCGGGACAGAGTTGATCAGCCCCAGCATTTT. Protein: CASSISRDRVDQPQHF.